This T cell receptor (beta chain) derives from a study of graft-versus-host responses after intestinal transplantation. Turning to the study itself: Multivisceral, liver-intestinal, or isolated intestinal grafts were transplanted into recipients. After anti-thymocyte globulin induction, recipients took tacrolimus and steroids for around three years.

Germline V CDR1 and CDR2: LNHDA, SQIVND (reference sequence). The V segment lost 4 bases and the J segment 0 bases; nucleotides outside the gene matches: 0. This CDR3 is 13 amino acids long. Sequenced by immunoSEQ multiplex PCR; TCRdb stores in-frame clones only, minus some. Here the sample spans about 19,000 clones, 75% to 95% being singletons. The specimen was PBMCs, collected roughly 54 weeks after transplant. The sequence derives from a human patient who received an intestinal transplant, so some T cells may come from the graft donor. V is TRBV19 and J is TRBJ2-7, with TRBD1 matching over 7 bases. CDR3 residues: CASSNRGSYEQYF. The DNA for the CDR3 is TGTGCCAGTAGTAACAGGGGCTCCTACGAGCAGTACTTC.